This note documents a single TCR beta chain sequence. Its specificity is unknown. The sample belongs to a study of T cell responses to AZD1222 COVID-19 vaccine. Sequencing used immunoSEQ multiplex PCR; TCRdb keeps in-frame clones, though not all of them. The data contain about 180,000 clones, about 91% of them singletons. Study-level results: Unmutated variant regions are reportedly the target of nearly half of TCRs that are spike-specific.

The sample consisted of peripheral blood, taken on day 0 of AZD1222 vaccination. The TCR was taken from an adult in good health.

CDR3 coding DNA: TGTGCCAGTAAGGTCAGGGAGTCGGATGAGCAGTTCTTC. Protein sequence: CASKVRESDEQFF. The V and J genes are TRBV6-5 and TRBJ2-1; D possibly uses TRBD1 or TRBD2 (5 bases each). V lost 9 bases and J 8 bases, leaving 17 bases between the germline ends. This CDR3 has 13 amino acids. Germline V gene sequence: CDR1 MNHEY, CDR2 SVGAGI.